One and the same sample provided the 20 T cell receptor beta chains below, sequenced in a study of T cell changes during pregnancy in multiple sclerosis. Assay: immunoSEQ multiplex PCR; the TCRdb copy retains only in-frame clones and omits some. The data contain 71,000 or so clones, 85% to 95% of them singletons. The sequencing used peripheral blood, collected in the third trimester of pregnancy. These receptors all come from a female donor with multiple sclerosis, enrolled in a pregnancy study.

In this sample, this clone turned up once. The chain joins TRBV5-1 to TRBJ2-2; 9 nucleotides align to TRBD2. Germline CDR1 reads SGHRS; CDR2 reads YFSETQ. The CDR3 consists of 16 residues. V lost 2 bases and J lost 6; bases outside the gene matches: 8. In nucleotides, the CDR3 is TGCGCCAGCAGCTTCAATGCGGGAGGGCCTCCCGGGGAGCTGTTTTTT. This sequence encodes CASSFNAGGPPGELFF.

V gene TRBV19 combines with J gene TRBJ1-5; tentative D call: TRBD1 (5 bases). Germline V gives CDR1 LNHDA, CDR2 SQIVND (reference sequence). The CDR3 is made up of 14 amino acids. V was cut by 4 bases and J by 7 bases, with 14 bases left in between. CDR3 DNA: TGTGCCAGTAGTACCCCACAGGACCGCCAGCCCCAGCATTTT. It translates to CASSTPQDRQPQHF.

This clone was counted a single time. The CDR3 here is CASRGGTQETQYF. CDR3 in DNA: TGTGCCAGCAGGGGGGGGACTCAAGAGACCCAGTACTTC. The chain has TRBV7-2 and TRBJ2-5; 7 nucleotides align to TRBD2. This CDR3 is 13 amino acids long. Germline lookup yields CDR1 SGHTA and CDR2 FQGNSA. V was pared by 6 bases and J by 2 bases, with 3 bases of the junction left unmatched. Combining the CDR3 with reference TRBV7-2 and TRBJ2-5 gives the whole variable domain GAGVSQSPSNKVTEKGKDVELRCDPISGHTALYWYRQSLGQGLEFLIYFQGNSAPDKSGLPSDRFSAERTGGSVSTLTIQRTQQEDSAVYLCASRGGTQETQYFGPGTRLLVL.

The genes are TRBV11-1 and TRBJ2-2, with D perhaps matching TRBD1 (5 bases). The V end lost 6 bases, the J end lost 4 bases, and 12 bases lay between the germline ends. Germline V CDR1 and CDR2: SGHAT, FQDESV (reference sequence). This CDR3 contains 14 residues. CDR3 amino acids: CASRGRVFTGELFF. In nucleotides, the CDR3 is TGTGCCAGCAGGGGCAGGGTCTTCACCGGGGAGCTGTTTTTT.

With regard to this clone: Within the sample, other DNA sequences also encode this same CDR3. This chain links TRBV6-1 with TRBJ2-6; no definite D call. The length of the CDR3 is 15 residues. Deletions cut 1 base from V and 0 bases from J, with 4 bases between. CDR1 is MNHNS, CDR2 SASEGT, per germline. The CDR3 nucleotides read TGTGCCAGCAGTGAAGACAGCTCTGGGGCCAACGTCCTGACTTTC. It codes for CASSEDSSGANVLTF.

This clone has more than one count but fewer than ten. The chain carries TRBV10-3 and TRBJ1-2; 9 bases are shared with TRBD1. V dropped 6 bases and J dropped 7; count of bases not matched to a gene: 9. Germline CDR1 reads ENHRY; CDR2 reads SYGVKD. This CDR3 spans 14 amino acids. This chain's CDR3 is CAIRTTGTGIGYTF. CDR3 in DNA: TGTGCCATCAGGACGACCGGGACAGGGATTGGCTACACCTTC.

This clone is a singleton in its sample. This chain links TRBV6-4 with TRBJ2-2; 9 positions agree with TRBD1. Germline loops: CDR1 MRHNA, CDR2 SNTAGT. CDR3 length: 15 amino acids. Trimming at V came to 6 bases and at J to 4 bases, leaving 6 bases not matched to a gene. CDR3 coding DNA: TGTGCCAGCAGCGATGGGACAGGGAGCACCGGGGAGCTGTTTTTT. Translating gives CASSDGTGSTGELFF.

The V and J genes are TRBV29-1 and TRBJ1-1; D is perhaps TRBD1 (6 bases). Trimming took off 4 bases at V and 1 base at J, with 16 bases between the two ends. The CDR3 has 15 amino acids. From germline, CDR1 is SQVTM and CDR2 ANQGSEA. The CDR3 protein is CSVGETGLTNTEAFF. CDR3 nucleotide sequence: TGCAGCGTTGGGGAGACAGGATTGACGAACACTGAAGCTTTCTTT.

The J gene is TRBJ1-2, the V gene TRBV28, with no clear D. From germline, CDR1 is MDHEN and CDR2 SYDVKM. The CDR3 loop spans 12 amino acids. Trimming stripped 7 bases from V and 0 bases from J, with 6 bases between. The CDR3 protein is CASKAANYGYTF. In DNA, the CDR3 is TGTGCCAGCAAAGCTGCTAACTATGGCTACACCTTC.

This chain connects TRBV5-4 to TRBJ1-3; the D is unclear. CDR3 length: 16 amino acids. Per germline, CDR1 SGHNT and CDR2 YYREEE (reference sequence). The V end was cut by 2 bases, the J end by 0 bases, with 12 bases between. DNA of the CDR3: TGTGCCAGCAGCTTAGTCCAGCGAAGCTCTGGAAACACCATATATTTT. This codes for CASSLVQRSSGNTIYF.

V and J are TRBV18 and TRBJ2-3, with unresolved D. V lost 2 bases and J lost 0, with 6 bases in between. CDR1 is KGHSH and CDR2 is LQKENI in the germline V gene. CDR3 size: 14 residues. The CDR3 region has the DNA TGTGCCAGCTCACCAAAAACTAGCACAGATACGCAGTATTTT. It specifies CASSPKTSTDTQYF.

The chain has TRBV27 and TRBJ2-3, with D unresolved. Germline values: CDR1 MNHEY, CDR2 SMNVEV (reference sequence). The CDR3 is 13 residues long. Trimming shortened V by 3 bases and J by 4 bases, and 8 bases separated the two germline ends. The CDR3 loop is CASSFGRADTQYF. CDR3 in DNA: TGTGCCAGCAGTTTCGGCCGGGCAGATACGCAGTATTTT.

The chain's CDR3 is CASSSGRWETQYF. CDR3 DNA: TGTGCCAGCAGTAGCGGGAGGTGGGAGACCCAGTACTTC. The chain is built from TRBV11-3 and TRBJ2-5; TRBD2 matches 10 bases. The germline V gene has CDR1 SGHNT and CDR2 YENEEA. The length of the CDR3 is 13 residues. The V segment lost 6 bases and the J segment 5 bases; nucleotides outside the gene matches: 3.

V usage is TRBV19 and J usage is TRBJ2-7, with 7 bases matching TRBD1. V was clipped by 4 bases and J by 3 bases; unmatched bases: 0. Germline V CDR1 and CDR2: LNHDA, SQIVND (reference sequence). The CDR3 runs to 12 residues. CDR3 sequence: CASSTGGYEQYF. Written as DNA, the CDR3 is TGTGCCAGTAGTACAGGGGGCTACGAGCAGTACTTC. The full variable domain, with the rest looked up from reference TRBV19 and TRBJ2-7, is DGGITQSPKYLFRKEGQNVTLSCEQNLNHDAMYWYRQDPGQGLRLIYYSQIVNDFQKGDIAEGYSVSREKKESFPLTVTSAQKNPTAFYLCASSTGGYEQYFGPGTRLTVT.

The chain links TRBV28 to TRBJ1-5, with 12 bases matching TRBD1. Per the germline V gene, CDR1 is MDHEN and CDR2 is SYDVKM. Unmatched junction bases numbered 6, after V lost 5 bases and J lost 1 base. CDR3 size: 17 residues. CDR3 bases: TGTGCCAGCAGTCTGCCCGGGACAGGGGGCAGCAATCAGCCCCAGCATTTT. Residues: CASSLPGTGGSNQPQHF.

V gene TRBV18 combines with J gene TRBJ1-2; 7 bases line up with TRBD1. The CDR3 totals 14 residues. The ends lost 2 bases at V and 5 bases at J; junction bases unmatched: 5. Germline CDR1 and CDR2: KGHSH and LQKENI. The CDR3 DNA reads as TGTGCCAGCTCACCAAACACAGGGGAATATGGCTACACCTTC. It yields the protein CASSPNTGEYGYTF. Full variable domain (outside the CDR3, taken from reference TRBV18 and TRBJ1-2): NAGVMQNPRHLVRRRGQEARLRCSPMKGHSHVYWYRQLPEEGLKFMVYLQKENIIDESGMPKERFSAEFPKEGPSILRIQQVVRGDSAAYFCASSPNTGEYGYTFGSGTRLTVV.

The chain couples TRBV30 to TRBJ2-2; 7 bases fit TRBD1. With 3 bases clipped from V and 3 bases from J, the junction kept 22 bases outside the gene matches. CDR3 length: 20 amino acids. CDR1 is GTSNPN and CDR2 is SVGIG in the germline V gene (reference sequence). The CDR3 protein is CAWRRGPLDRRLSDTGELFF. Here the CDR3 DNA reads TGTGCCTGGAGGAGAGGACCTTTGGACAGGCGCCTGTCGGACACCGGGGAGCTGTTTTTT.

DNA of the CDR3: TGTGCCAGCAGTGAACAGGTCAACACTGAAGCTTTCTTT. Translating it yields CASSEQVNTEAFF. The J gene is TRBJ1-1, the V gene TRBV6-5; possibly TRBD1 for D (5 bases). This CDR3 has 13 residues. Germline values: CDR1 MNHEY, CDR2 SVGAGI. Deletions cut 5 bases from V and 2 bases from J, with 9 bases between.

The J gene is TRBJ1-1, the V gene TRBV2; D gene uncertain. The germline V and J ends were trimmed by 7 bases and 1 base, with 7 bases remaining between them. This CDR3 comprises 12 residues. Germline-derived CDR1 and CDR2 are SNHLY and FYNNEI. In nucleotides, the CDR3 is TGTGCCAGCACTCCAGGGAACACTGAAGCTTTCTTT. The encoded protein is CASTPGNTEAFF.

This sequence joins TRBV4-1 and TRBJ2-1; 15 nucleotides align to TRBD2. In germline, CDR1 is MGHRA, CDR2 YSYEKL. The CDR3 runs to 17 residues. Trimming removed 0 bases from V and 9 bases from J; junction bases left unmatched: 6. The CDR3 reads CASSQDGTSGGWGEQFF. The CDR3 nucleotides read TGCGCCAGCAGCCAAGACGGGACTAGCGGGGGGTGGGGTGAGCAGTTCTTC.